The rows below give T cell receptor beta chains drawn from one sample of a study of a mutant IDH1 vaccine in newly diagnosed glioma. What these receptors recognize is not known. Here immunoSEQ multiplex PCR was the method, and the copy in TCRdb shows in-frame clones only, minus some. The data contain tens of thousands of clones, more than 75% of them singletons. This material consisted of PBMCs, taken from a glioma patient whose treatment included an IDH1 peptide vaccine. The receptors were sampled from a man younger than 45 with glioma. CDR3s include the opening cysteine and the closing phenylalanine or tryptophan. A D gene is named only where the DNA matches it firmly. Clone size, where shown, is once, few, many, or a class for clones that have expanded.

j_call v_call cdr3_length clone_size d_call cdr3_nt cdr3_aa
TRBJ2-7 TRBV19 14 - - TGTGCCAGTAGTCGGACGGACAGCTCCTACGAGCAGTACTTC CASSRTDSSYEQYF
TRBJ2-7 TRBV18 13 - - TGTGCCAGCTCACCGGGGGACACCTACGAGCAGTACTTC CASSPGDTYEQYF
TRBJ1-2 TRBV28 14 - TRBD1 TGTGCCAGCAGTTTCGGGACAGCGAACTATGGCTACACCTTC CASSFGTANYGYTF
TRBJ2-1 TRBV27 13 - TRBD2 TGTGCCAGCAGTAATTTGGGAGGGCTCGAACAGTTCTTC CASSNLGGLEQFF
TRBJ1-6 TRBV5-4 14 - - TGTGCCAGCAGCTTGTGGTCTTATAATTCACCCCTCCACTTT CASSLWSYNSPLHF
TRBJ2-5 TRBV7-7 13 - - TGTGCCAGCAGCTCGGACGAATGGGAGACCCAGTACTTC CASSSDEWETQYF
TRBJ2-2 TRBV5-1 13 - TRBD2 TGCGCCAGCGAAAGGGGAGGGGCCGGGGAGCTGTTTTTT CASERGGAGELFF
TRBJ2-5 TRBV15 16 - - TGTGCCACCAGCAGAGATCACGGCAGGGCCGTAGTGACCCAGTACTTC CATSRDHGRAVVTQYF
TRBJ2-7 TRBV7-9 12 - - TGTGCCAGCAGCGGAAGCTCCTACGAGCAGTACTTC CASSGSSYEQYF
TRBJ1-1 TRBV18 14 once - TGTGCCAGCTCACCACAGGCTGGGAACACTGAAGCTTTCTTT CASSPQAGNTEAFF
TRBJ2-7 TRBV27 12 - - TGTGCCAGTAAAAAGGGTTCCTACGAGCAGTACTTC CASKKGSYEQYF
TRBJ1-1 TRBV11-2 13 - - TGTGCCAGCAGCTTAGAGGGTCCCACTGAAGCTTTCTTT CASSLEGPTEAFF
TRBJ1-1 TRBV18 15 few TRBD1 TGTGCCAGCTCATCGGGACAGGGGATGAACACTGAAGCTTTCTTT CASSSGQGMNTEAFF
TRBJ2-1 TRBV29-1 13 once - TGCAGCGTTGTCCAGGGGTGGAACAATGAGCAGTTCTTC CSVVQGWNNEQFF
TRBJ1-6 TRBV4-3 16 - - TGCGCCAGCAGCCAAGATCGAGGAACCCTTAATTCACCCCTCCACTTT CASSQDRGTLNSPLHF
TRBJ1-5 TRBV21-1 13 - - TGTGCCAGCAGCGCCTTAGGAAAACAGCCCCAGCATTTT CASSALGKQPQHF
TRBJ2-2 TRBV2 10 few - TGTGCCAGCAGCTACAGGGTGGTGTTTTTT CASSYRVVFF
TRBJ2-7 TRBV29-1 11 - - TGCAGCGTTGAAACCAATCACGAGCAGTACTTC CSVETNHEQYF
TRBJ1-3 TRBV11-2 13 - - TGTGCCAGCAGCCCCAGCGGGGGAAACACCATATATTTT CASSPSGGNTIYF
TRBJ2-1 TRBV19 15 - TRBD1 TGTGCCAGTACCGGGTGGGGGACAGGTAACAATGAGCAGTTCTTC CASTGWGTGNNEQFF
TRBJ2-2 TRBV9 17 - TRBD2 TGTGCCAGCAGCCCTAGGTCAGAGCGGGGGGGCCACGGGGAGCTGTTTTTT CASSPRSERGGHGELFF
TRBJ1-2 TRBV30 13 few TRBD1 TGTGCCTGGTCGGACAGGGGACTCTATGGCTACACCTTC CAWSDRGLYGYTF
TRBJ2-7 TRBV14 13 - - TGTGCCAGCAGTCATGGGGCTGGCTACGAGCAGTACTTC CASSHGAGYEQYF
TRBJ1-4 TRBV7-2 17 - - TGTGCCAGCAGCGAGGACCGGGACTTATCGGATAATGAAAAACTGTTTTTT CASSEDRDLSDNEKLFF
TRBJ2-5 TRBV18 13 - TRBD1 TGTGCCAGCTCGCGGGACAGGCAAGAGACCCAGTACTTC CASSRDRQETQYF
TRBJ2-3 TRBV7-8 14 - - TGTGCCAGCAGCTTAGCCTTTTGGGGAGATACGCAGTATTTT CASSLAFWGDTQYF
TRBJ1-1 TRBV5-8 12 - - TGTGCCAGCAGCTTGGGACTTACTGAAGCTTTCTTT CASSLGLTEAFF
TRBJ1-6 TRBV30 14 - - TGTGCCTGGAACATGGTTCTAGATAATTCACCCCTCCACTTT CAWNMVLDNSPLHF
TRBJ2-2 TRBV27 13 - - TGTGCCAGCAGTACGACAGTTACCGGGGAGCTGTTTTTT CASSTTVTGELFF
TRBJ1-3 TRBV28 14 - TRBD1 TGTGCCAGCAGAGGGACAGGGGTTGGAAACACCATATATTTT CASRGTGVGNTIYF
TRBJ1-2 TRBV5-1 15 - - TGCGCCAGCAGCTTGGATGGGTTCACTAACTATGGCTACACCTTC CASSLDGFTNYGYTF
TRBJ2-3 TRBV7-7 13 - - TGTGCCAGCAGCTTAGCGGGGGGCGATACGCAGTATTTT CASSLAGGDTQYF